A single sample gave rise to the 5 T cell receptor beta chains below, sequenced in a study of OX40 agonist ivuxolimab in advanced cancers. Data came from immunoSEQ multiplex PCR; TCRdb stores just in-frame clones and leaves some out. The repertoire holds 70,000 to 95,000 clones, around 85% seen once, with roughly 3.4% in the top ten. Material: CD4+ or CD8+ T cells sorted from blood, obtained in a trial of the OX40 agonist ivuxolimab. These receptors all come from an adult with an advanced solid tumor such as melanoma, head and neck, liver or kidney cancer.

This chain links TRBV5-1 with TRBJ2-7; 9 bases align to TRBD1. V lost 2 bases, J lost 2 bases, and 2 bases stayed unmatched. The CDR3 loop spans 14 amino acids. The germline V gene encodes CDR1 SGHRS and CDR2 YFSETQ. For the CDR3, the DNA is TGCGCCAGCAGCTTCCACAGGGGGCCCTACGAGCAGTACTTC. The encoded protein is CASSFHRGPYEQYF.

This clone was seen once. The chain combines TRBV28 with TRBJ2-3; D possibly matches TRBD1 or TRBD2 (6 bases each). The CDR3 contains 16 residues. Trimming shortened V by 7 bases and J by 0 bases, and 17 bases separated the two germline ends. Looked up from germline, CDR1 is MDHEN and CDR2 is SYDVKM. CDR3 protein: CASNLPGGGSTDTQYF. In nucleotides, the CDR3 is TGTGCCAGCAACCTGCCCGGGGGCGGAAGCACAGATACGCAGTATTTT.

This clone has only one observation. V and J are TRBV28 and TRBJ2-3; 12 bases are a match to TRBD2. CDR3 length: 18 amino acids. Germline trimming cut 2 bases from V and 1 base from J; bases unmatched to any gene: 7. Germline lookup yields CDR1 MDHEN and CDR2 SYDVKM. CDR3 sequence (DNA): TGTGCCAGCAGTTTAATTCTAGCGGGAGGGCCAGGCACAGATACGCAGTATTTT. Its protein product is CASSLILAGGPGTDTQYF.

The V gene is TRBV7-3, the J gene TRBJ2-5, with a weak D call TRBD2 (6 bases). The CDR3 sequence is 14 residues long. V was pared by 3 bases and J by 5 bases, with 13 bases between. Per germline, CDR1 SGHTA and CDR2 FQGTGA. Here the CDR3 reads CASSLNGRSETQYF. The CDR3 DNA is TGTGCCAGCAGCTTGAACGGGAGATCGGAGACCCAGTACTTC.

The chain links TRBV27 to TRBJ2-7, with D maybe TRBD1 (5 bases). The germline CDR1 and CDR2 sequences are MNHEY and SMNVEV (reference sequence). The CDR3 is 14 amino acids. The germline V and J ends were trimmed by 6 bases and 3 bases, with 15 bases remaining between them. The CDR3 DNA sequence: TGTGCCAGCAGGGTGGACACGACCCGCTACGAGCAGTACTTC. Its protein is CASRVDTTRYEQYF.